This T cell receptor beta chain appears in the sequencing data of a study of T-cell reconstitution after alpha-beta-depleted transplantation in children (dated by TCRdb to about 2016). Turning to the overall study: Using TCR repertoire profiling, the study followed T-cell immune reconstitution in a quantitative way in children after TCRalphabeta/CD19-depleted allogeneic hematopoietic cell transplantation. Results and caveats for the whole study, not just this receptor: Over subsequent months, a decline in hyperexpanded clone frequencies was noted, and after one year, T-cell counts and TCRbeta diversity were mostly ascribed to newly produced T cells. Apparently early alphabetaT-cell count recovery about two months after transplant reportedly relied on only several hundred rapidly expanded clones derived from non-depleted graft cells. The high TCRbeta diversity at day 60 in some patients was ascribed to recipient T cells and intrathymic progenitors that had survived conditioning.

Library construction relied on PCR. TCRdb names Illumina HiSeq 2500 as the instrument used. TCR libraries were prepared with molecular barcoding, using unique molecular identifiers to normalize TCRbeta repertoire quantification. TCRdb applied fastp at Q25 and MiXCR to the public reads, then kept only in-frame beta chains. Rows matching on CDR3 protein sequence are summarized as one entry with the most common DNA and genes. This sample is represented by around 700,000 distinct CDR3 sequences; about an eighth of them were singletons. The ten largest clones capture approximately 0.8% of the sample. This clonotype was picked up a small number of times. There is no known antigen for this receptor. No qualities accompany the bases; no much larger clone lies one base away. As encoded in the germline V gene (reference sequence), CDR1 is SEHNR while CDR2 is FQNEAQ. The CDR3, cysteine through phenylalanine, is 14 amino acids long. CDR3 DNA is the only sequence kept; it has 42 bases, read in frame from the first base. V is clipped by 7 bases and J by 0 bases, and the sequence between their germline boundaries is 13 bases long.

This specimen's treatment or condition label, per the study, means: allogeneic hematopoietic cell transplantation with graft depleted of TCRalphabeta T cells and CD19 B cells. Transplant recipients were children who received TCRalphabeta/CD19-depleted allogeneic hematopoietic cell grafts. The material was PBMCs, obtained before TCRalphabeta/CD19-depleted stem cell transplant. This receptor was obtained from a girl aged 2-10 years with congenital amegakaryocytic thrombocytopenia, due to receive a stem cell transplant. The sequence links TRBV7-9 to TRBJ2-7; TRBD2 is a possible D gene, resting on 6 matching bases. The nucleotide sequence is TGTGCCAGCAAAATATCCGGGAGCTCCTACGAGCAGTACTTC. Its protein product is CASKISGSSYEQYF. Beyond the CDR3, the reference TRBV7-9 and TRBJ2-7 genes provide the residues; the full variable domain reads: DTGVSQNPRHKITKRGQNVTFRCDPISEHNRLYWYRQTLGQGPEFLTYFQNEAQLEKSRLLSDRFSAERPKGSFSTLEIQRTEQGDSAMYLCASKISGSSYEQYFGPGTRLTVT.